Following are 28 T cell receptor beta chains from one sample sequenced in a study of cytomegalovirus exposure and HLA in healthy donors (dated by TCRdb to between 2016 and 2019). Libraries were made using the immunoSEQ multiplex PCR assay. A mixture of 60 forward primers for TCR Vbeta segments and 13 reverse primers for TCR Jbeta segments was used in the multiplex PCR. In TCRdb, the immuneACCESS table is reduced to in-frame sequences with V and J assigned. These tables do not hold every clone; where another copy was compared, an unresolved V gene accounts for under half, and the others remain unexplained. For this sample there are roughly 110,000 clones; 65% to 80% appear just once. The top ten hold 2.5% to 3% of the sample. Sequenced sample: PBMCs. All receptors come from a male donor in good health and CMV-seropositive.

In DNA form, the CDR3 reads TGCGCCAGCAGCCAAGAAAAGGCGGTTTGGGCAGATACGCAGTATTTT. Translating it yields CASSQEKAVWADTQYF. The V gene is TRBV4-1, the J gene TRBJ2-3; D not resolved. The CDR3 spans 16 residues. The V gene lost 0 bases and the J gene lost 4 bases, with 14 bases spanning the gap. The germline V gene has CDR1 MGHRA and CDR2 YSYEKL.

The chain combines TRBV5-6 with TRBJ2-1; the match to TRBD1 covers 8 bases. Germline lookup yields CDR1 SGHDT and CDR2 YYEEEE. CDR3 size: 16 residues. The J segment lost 2 bases and the V segment lost 4 bases, leaving 8 bases of the junction unmatched. This CDR3 is CASSLRQGFAYNEQFF. The CDR3 DNA is TGTGCCAGCAGCCTGCGACAGGGGTTTGCCTACAATGAGCAGTTCTTC. The full variable domain, rest sourced from reference TRBV5-6 and TRBJ2-1, is DAGVTQSPTHLIKTRGQQVTLRCSPKSGHDTVSWYQQALGQGPQFIFQYYEEEERQRGNFPDRFSGHQFPNYSSELNVNALLLGDSALYLCASSLRQGFAYNEQFFGPGTRLTVL.

The V and J genes are TRBV4-3 and TRBJ2-1; TRBD2 might be the D (6 bases). V was trimmed by 4 bases and J by 7 bases, leaving 14 bases between them. The germline CDR1 and CDR2 sequences are LGHNA and YSLEER. CDR3 length: 14 residues. The CDR3 is CASSPEERGNEQFF. Written as DNA, the CDR3 is TGCGCCAGCAGCCCCGAGGAACGGGGGAATGAGCAGTTCTTC.

The chain recombines TRBV27 with TRBJ2-5; TRBD1 matches 8 bases. The V segment lost 9 bases and the J segment 5 bases; nucleotides outside the gene matches: 11. From germline, CDR1 is MNHEY and CDR2 SMNVEV (reference sequence). This CDR3 contains 14 residues. The CDR3, as DNA: TGTGCCAGTAGATCGGACAGGGCGGTGGAGACCCAGTACTTC. Translating gives CASRSDRAVETQYF.

The chain uses TRBV29-1 and TRBJ2-7, with TRBD1 identical over 9 bases. The CDR3 contains 13 residues. J gave up 3 bases and V 6 bases, and 6 bases lay outside the gene matches. In germline, CDR1 is SQVTM, CDR2 ANQGSEA. CDR3 protein: CSVGGQGFYEQYF. Here the CDR3 DNA reads TGCAGCGTGGGGGGACAGGGCTTCTACGAGCAGTACTTC.

This chain links TRBV7-2 with TRBJ2-5, with 10 bases matching TRBD1. The germline gives CDR1 SGHTA, CDR2 FQGNSA. V lost 2 bases to trimming and J lost 7 bases; unmatched junction nucleotides: 7. This CDR3 is built from 15 residues. This chain's CDR3 is CASSLRTGGGRTQYF. The CDR3 coding sequence is TGTGCCAGCAGCTTAAGGACAGGGGGTGGACGGACCCAGTACTTC.

The rearrangement links TRBV15 to TRBJ2-2, with unresolved D. Germline CDR1 and CDR2: LNHNV and YYDKDF (reference sequence). The CDR3 is made up of 14 amino acids. Deletions cut 3 bases from V and 3 bases from J, with 8 bases between. CDR3 nucleotides: TGTGCCACCAGCAGCGAACTTTACACCGGGGAGCTGTTTTTT. It is translated as CATSSELYTGELFF. The full variable domain, completed using reference TRBV15 and TRBJ2-2, is DAMVIQNPRYQVTQFGKPVTLSCSQTLNHNVMYWYQQKSSQAPKLLFHYYDKDFNNEADTPDNFQSRRPNTSFCFLDIRSPGLGDTAMYLCATSSELYTGELFFGEGSRLTVL.

As concerns this clone: At one end, the junction sequence differs from germline, possibly due to a read error. The chain is built from TRBV29-1 and TRBJ1-2; a weak D match, TRBD1 (6 bases). CDR3 length: 13 amino acids. The germline V gene has CDR1 SQVTM and CDR2 ANQGSEA. The CDR3 region is CSVEDSRGSGCTF. In nucleotides, the CDR3 is TGCAGCGTTGAAGATTCAAGGGGGAGTGGCTGCACCTTC.

The V call is TRBV25-1, the J call TRBJ2-2, with D perhaps matching TRBD1 (6 bases). Trimming pared 8 bases from V and 6 bases from J, leaving 13 bases between. From germline, CDR1 is MGHDK and CDR2 SYGVNS. The length of the CDR3 is 13 residues. The CDR3 sequence: CASGRSGAGELFF. The CDR3 coding sequence is TGTGCCAGCGGAAGATCAGGGGCCGGGGAGCTGTTTTTT.

The chain carries TRBV5-1 and TRBJ2-7, with D unclear. The CDR3 extends over 14 amino acids. The germline V gene has CDR1 SGHRS and CDR2 YFSETQ. Deletions cut 0 bases from V and 4 bases from J, with 11 bases between. The CDR3 DNA reads TGCGCCAGCAGCTTGGGTAGCCTACCGTACGAGCAGTACTTC. This gives the protein CASSLGSLPYEQYF.

For the CDR3, the DNA is TGTGCCAGCAGCCCGGTGGGGGGACTTGCGAACACTGAAGCTTTCTTT. Protein sequence: CASSPVGGLANTEAFF. The chain combines TRBV5-4 with TRBJ1-1; tentatively, D is TRBD1 (5 bases). The CDR3 runs to 16 residues. Looked up from germline, CDR1 is SGHNT and CDR2 is YYREEE (reference sequence). V was cut by 4 bases and J by 1 base, with 17 bases left in between.

V is TRBV7-9 and J is TRBJ1-1, with a possible D match to TRBD1 (6 bases). Germline V CDR1 and CDR2: SEHNR, FQNEAQ (reference sequence). V was clipped by 2 bases and J by 1 base, with 11 bases between them. This CDR3 has 15 amino acids. The CDR3 here is CASSLMGHPNTEAFF. The CDR3 DNA reads TGTGCCAGCAGCTTAATGGGACACCCGAACACTGAAGCTTTCTTT. Looking up the rest from reference TRBV7-9 and TRBJ1-1 gives the full variable domain: DTGVSQNPRHKITKRGQNVTFRCDPISEHNRLYWYRQTLGQGPEFLTYFQNEAQLEKSRLLSDRFSAERPKGSFSTLEIQRTEQGDSAMYLCASSLMGHPNTEAFFGQGTRLTVV.

This chain uses TRBV28 with TRBJ2-7, with TRBD1 matching over 9 bases. Per the germline V gene, CDR1 is MDHEN and CDR2 is SYDVKM. V shed 4 bases and J 2 bases; nucleotides not matched to a gene: 0. This CDR3 contains 13 residues. The CDR3 loop is CASSYRGPYEQYF. CDR3 bases: TGTGCCAGCAGTTACAGGGGGCCCTACGAGCAGTACTTC.

The V and J genes are TRBV28 and TRBJ1-5, with 9 bases identical to TRBD1. CDR1 and CDR2 (germline): MDHEN, SYDVKM. The CDR3 consists of 16 residues. Trimming took 2 bases from V and 3 from J; bases not matched to a gene: 5. CDR3 loop: CASSLKGTGTNQPQHF. The CDR3 region has the DNA TGTGCCAGCAGTTTAAAGGGGACAGGGACCAATCAGCCCCAGCATTTT. Looking up the rest from reference TRBV28 and TRBJ1-5 gives the full variable domain: DVKVTQSSRYLVKRTGEKVFLECVQDMDHENMFWYRQDPGLGLRLIYFSYDVKMKEKGDIPEGYSVSREKKERFSLILESASTNQTSMYLCASSLKGTGTNQPQHFGDGTRLSIL.

This sequence joins TRBV19 and TRBJ1-5; the match to TRBD1 covers 7 bases. The junction had 10 bases not matched to a gene; V was cut back by 5 bases and J by 0 bases. The CDR3 has 17 amino acids. Germline V gene lookup returns CDR1 LNHDA and CDR2 SQIVND (reference sequence). CDR3: CASSPWLGGDSNQPQHF. The CDR3 DNA is TGTGCCAGTAGTCCCTGGCTAGGGGGCGATAGCAATCAGCCCCAGCATTTT.

The chain recombines TRBV28 with TRBJ2-7; 8 nucleotides line up with TRBD1. The V gene end was trimmed by 3 bases and the J gene end by 0 bases; junction bases not matched to a gene: 7. Germline V gene sequence: CDR1 MDHEN, CDR2 SYDVKM. The CDR3 length is 16 residues. The CDR3 reads CASSLGRDRHSYEQYF. The CDR3, as DNA: TGTGCCAGCAGTTTGGGCCGGGACAGGCACTCCTACGAGCAGTACTTC.

The V and J genes are TRBV7-2 and TRBJ2-4; TRBD1 matches at 8 bases. V lost 6 bases, J lost 0 bases, and 7 bases stayed unmatched. Germline V gene data show CDR1 as SGHTA and CDR2 as FQGNSA. The CDR3 is made up of 16 amino acids. CDR3 bases: TGTGCCAGCAGTCGGACAGGGAACATAGCCAAAAACATTCAGTACTTC. Protein: CASSRTGNIAKNIQYF.

The chain joins TRBV9 to TRBJ2-2; TRBD1 matches at 10 bases. With V trimmed by 3 bases and J by 6 bases, 5 bases remained unmatched. This CDR3 spans 15 amino acids. Germline CDR1 reads SGDLS; CDR2 reads YYNGEE. The CDR3 coding sequence is TGTGCCAGCAGCGCCCGGGACAGGGGATCCGGGGAGCTGTTTTTT. This gives the protein CASSARDRGSGELFF.

The genes are TRBV12-5 and TRBJ2-7, with 8 bases aligning to TRBD1. Unmatched junction bases numbered 11, after V lost 7 bases and J lost 3 bases. This CDR3 is 15 amino acids long. Germline values: CDR1 LGHNT, CDR2 FRNRAP. Written as DNA, the CDR3 is TGTGCTAGTGCCCCCCCGGGGACAGGATACTACGAGCAGTACTTC. Its protein is CASAPPGTGYYEQYF.

The chain links TRBV27 to TRBJ1-2; TRBD1 matches at 10 bases. Germline V gene lookup returns CDR1 MNHEY and CDR2 SMNVEV (reference sequence). V lost 4 bases and J lost 3; bases outside the gene matches: 8. This CDR3 is built from 16 residues. CDR3 sequence reads: CASSSLTGGRDYGYTF. CDR3 DNA: TGTGCCAGCAGTTCGTTGACAGGGGGCCGTGACTATGGCTACACCTTC.

The chain recombines TRBV19 with TRBJ2-2, with D maybe TRBD1 (7 bases). CDR1 LNHDA and CDR2 SQIVND come from the germline V gene (reference sequence). The CDR3 totals 16 residues. The V gene lost 3 bases and the J gene lost 1 base, with 12 bases spanning the gap. This CDR3 reads CASSMRDRGNTGELFF. DNA of the CDR3: TGTGCCAGTAGTATGCGGGACAGAGGGAACACCGGGGAGCTGTTTTTT. The full variable domain, its missing parts supplied by reference TRBV19 and TRBJ2-2, is DGGITQSPKYLFRKEGQNVTLSCEQNLNHDAMYWYRQDPGQGLRLIYYSQIVNDFQKGDIAEGYSVSREKKESFPLTVTSAQKNPTAFYLCASSMRDRGNTGELFFGEGSRLTVL.

The chain couples TRBV5-1 to TRBJ1-2, with 8 bases lining up with TRBD1. J was trimmed by 4 bases and V by 4 bases; bases with no gene match: 9. Germline loops: CDR1 SGHRS, CDR2 YFSETQ. This CDR3 has 15 amino acids. The CDR3 nucleotides are TGCGCCAGCAGCCAGACAGGGGTACTCTCCTATGGCTACACCTTC. Amino acid sequence: CASSQTGVLSYGYTF.

This chain links TRBV2 with TRBJ2-2; D might be TRBD1 (5 bases). This CDR3 comprises 15 residues. The germline V gene encodes CDR1 SNHLY and CDR2 FYNNEI. V lost 6 bases and J 6 bases, leaving 17 bases between the germline ends. CDR3 sequence (DNA): TGTGCCAGCAGCCCCGACAGAGGCGGCCCCGGGGAGCTGTTTTTT. It yields the protein CASSPDRGGPGELFF.

This clone was recorded only once. The chain joins TRBV7-9 to TRBJ1-3; 8 bases fit TRBD1. Germline CDR1 reads SEHNR; CDR2 reads FQNEAQ (reference sequence). The CDR3 loop spans 14 amino acids. The CDR3: CAGGGQAFGNTIYF. In DNA, the CDR3 is TGTGCGGGTGGGGGACAGGCTTTTGGAAACACCATATATTTT. Full variable domain (remainder filled in from reference TRBV7-9 and TRBJ1-3): DTGVSQNPRHKITKRGQNVTFRCDPISEHNRLYWYRQTLGQGPEFLTYFQNEAQLEKSRLLSDRFSAERPKGSFSTLEIQRTEQGDSAMYLCAGGGQAFGNTIYFGEGSWLTVV.

This clone turned up a few times. The chain combines TRBV7-3 with TRBJ2-3; unclear D gene. V dropped 4 bases and J dropped 8 bases, with 13 bases sitting between them. CDR1 is SGHTA, CDR2 FQGTGA, per germline. The CDR3 loop spans 13 amino acids. The CDR3 loop is CASSSSATGTQYF. CDR3 nucleotide sequence: TGTGCCAGCAGCTCATCCGCGACGGGTACGCAGTATTTT.

The chain has TRBV7-8 and TRBJ2-3, with 9 bases lining up with TRBD2. CDR1 and CDR2 from the germline V gene are SGHVS and FQNEAQ. The CDR3 totals 14 residues. The trim removed 8 bases at V and 6 bases at J, leaving 9 bases unmatched. CDR3 protein: CASLRAGGLDTQYF. CDR3 sequence (DNA): TGTGCCAGCTTGAGAGCGGGAGGTCTTGATACGCAGTATTTT.

Concerning this clone: At one of its ends the junction is not consistent with the germline gene, which may arise from a read error. The chain recombines TRBV30 with TRBJ1-2; D remains ambiguous. This CDR3 has 11 residues. CDR1 is GTSNPN, CDR2 SVGIG, per germline (reference sequence). Written as DNA, the CDR3 is TGTGCCCGGAGCCGGCCCGGGGGCTACACCTTC. Residues: CARSRPGGYTF.

This clone was picked up a small number of times. The V call is TRBV28, the J call TRBJ1-4; the D is unclear. Between the trimmed V and J ends, which lost 2 bases and 4 bases, there was a span of 14 bases. Germline V CDR1 and CDR2: MDHEN, SYDVKM. CDR3 size: 16 residues. CDR3 sequence (DNA): TGTGCCAGCAGTTTAGGCGGTCTTCCCCTTAATGAAAAACTGTTTTTT. This encodes CASSLGGLPLNEKLFF. The whole variable domain, filled in from reference TRBV28 and TRBJ1-4, reads DVKVTQSSRYLVKRTGEKVFLECVQDMDHENMFWYRQDPGLGLRLIYFSYDVKMKEKGDIPEGYSVSREKKERFSLILESASTNQTSMYLCASSLGGLPLNEKLFFGSGTQLSVL.